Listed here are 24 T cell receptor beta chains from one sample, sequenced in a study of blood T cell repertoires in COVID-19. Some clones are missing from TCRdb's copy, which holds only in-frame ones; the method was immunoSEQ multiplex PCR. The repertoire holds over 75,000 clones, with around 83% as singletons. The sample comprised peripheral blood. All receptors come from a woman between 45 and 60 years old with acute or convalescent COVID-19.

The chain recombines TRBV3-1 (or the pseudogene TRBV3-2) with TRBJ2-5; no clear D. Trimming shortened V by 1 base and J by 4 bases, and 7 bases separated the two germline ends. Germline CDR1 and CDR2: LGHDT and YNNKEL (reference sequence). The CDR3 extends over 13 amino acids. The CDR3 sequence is CASSQGGAETQYF. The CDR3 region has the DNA TGTGCCAGCAGCCAAGGAGGCGCAGAGACCCAGTACTTC.

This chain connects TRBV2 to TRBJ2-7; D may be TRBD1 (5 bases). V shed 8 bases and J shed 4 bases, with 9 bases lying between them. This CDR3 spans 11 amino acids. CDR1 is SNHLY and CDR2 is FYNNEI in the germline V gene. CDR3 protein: CASEQAYEQYF. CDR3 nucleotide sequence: TGTGCCAGCGAACAGGCGTACGAGCAGTACTTC.

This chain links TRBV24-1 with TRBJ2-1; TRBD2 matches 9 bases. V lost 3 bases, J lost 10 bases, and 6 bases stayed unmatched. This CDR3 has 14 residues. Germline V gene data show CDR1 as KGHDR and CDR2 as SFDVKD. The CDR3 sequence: CATSDISGSLEQFF. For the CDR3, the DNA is TGTGCCACCAGTGATATTAGCGGGAGTTTAGAGCAGTTCTTC.

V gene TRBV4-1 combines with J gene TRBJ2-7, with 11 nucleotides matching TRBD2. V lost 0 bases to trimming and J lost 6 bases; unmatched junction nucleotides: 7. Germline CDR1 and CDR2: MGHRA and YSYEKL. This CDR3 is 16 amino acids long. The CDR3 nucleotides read TGCGCCAGCAGCCAAGAGCAACTAGCGGGAGTTATCGAGCAGTACTTC. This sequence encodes CASSQEQLAGVIEQYF.

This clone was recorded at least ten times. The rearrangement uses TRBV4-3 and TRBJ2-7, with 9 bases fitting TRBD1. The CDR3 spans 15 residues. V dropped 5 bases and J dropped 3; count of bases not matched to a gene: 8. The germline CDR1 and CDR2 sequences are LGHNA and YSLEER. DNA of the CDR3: TGCGCCAGCAGCGAGTACGGGACAGGGATCTACGAGCAGTACTTC. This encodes CASSEYGTGIYEQYF.

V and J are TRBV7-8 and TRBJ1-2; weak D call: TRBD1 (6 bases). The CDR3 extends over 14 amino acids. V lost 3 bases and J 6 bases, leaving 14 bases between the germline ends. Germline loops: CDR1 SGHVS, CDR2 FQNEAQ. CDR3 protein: CASSFSTGWDGYTF. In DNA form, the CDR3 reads TGTGCCAGCAGCTTTTCGACAGGCTGGGATGGCTACACCTTC. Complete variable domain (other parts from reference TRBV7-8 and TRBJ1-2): GAGVSQSPRYKVAKRGQDVALRCDPISGHVSLFWYQQALGQGPEFLTYFQNEAQLDKSGLPSDRFFAERPEGSVSTLKIQRTQQEDSAVYLCASSFSTGWDGYTFGSGTRLTVV.

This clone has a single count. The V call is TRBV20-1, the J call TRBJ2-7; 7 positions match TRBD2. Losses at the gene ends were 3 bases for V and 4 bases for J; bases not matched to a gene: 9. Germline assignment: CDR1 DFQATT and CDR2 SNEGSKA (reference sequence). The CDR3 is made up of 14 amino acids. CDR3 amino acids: CSASGREDGYEQYF. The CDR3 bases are TGCAGTGCTAGTGGTCGGGAGGACGGGTACGAGCAGTACTTC.

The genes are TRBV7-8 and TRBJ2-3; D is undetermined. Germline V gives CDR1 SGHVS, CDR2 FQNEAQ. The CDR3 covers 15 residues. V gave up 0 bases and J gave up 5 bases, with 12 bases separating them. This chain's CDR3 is CASSLALLEEDTQYF. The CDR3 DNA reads TGTGCCAGCAGCTTAGCACTACTGGAAGAAGATACGCAGTATTTT.

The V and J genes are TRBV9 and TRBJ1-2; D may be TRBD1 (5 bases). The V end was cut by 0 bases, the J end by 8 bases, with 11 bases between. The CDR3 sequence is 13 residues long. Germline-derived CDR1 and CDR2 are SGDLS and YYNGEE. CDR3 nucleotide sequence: TGTGCCAGCAGCGTAGCTGGGCAGGGCGGCTACACCTTC. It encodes CASSVAGQGGYTF. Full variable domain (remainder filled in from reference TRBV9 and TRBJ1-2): DSGVTQTPKHLITATGQRVTLRCSPRSGDLSVYWYQQSLDQGLQFLIQYYNGEERAKGNILERFSAQQFPDLHSELNLSSLELGDSALYFCASSVAGQGGYTFGSGTRLTVV.

The CDR3 DNA follows: TGTGCCAGCAGTGAAAGAGGGACTAGTCAGAGCGAGCAGTACTTC. Encoded protein: CASSERGTSQSEQYF. The V and J genes are TRBV2 and TRBJ2-7; 8 bases fit TRBD2. The V gene's germline CDR1 is SNHLY and CDR2 FYNNEI. V lost 2 bases, J lost 6 bases, and 9 bases stayed unmatched. The CDR3 consists of 15 residues.

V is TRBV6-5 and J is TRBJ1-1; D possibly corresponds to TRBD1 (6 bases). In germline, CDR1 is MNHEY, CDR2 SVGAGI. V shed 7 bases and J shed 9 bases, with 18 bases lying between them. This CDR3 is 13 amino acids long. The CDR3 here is CASTPGTQTKAFF. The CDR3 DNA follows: TGTGCCAGCACTCCCGGGACACAAACCAAAGCTTTCTTT.

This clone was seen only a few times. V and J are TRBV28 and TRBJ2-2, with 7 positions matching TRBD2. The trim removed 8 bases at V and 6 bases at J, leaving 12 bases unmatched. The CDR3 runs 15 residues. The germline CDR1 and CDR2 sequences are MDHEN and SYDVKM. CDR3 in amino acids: CASQPEGGSAGELFF. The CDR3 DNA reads TGTGCCAGCCAACCGGAGGGCGGGAGTGCCGGGGAGCTGTTTTTT.

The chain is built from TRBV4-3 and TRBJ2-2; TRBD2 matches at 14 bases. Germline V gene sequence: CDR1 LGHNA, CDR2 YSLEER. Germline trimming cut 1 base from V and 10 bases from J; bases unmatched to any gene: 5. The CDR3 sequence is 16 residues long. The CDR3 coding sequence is TGCGCCAGCAGCCAAGGACTGACTAGCGGGAGGGCGGAGCTGTTTTTT. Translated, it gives CASSQGLTSGRAELFF.

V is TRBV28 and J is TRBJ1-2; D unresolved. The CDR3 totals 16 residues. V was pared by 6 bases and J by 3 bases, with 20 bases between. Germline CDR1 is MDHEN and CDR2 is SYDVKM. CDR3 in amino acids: CASRDAKLTRDYGYTF. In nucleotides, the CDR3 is TGTGCCAGCAGAGATGCAAAACTCACGCGGGACTATGGCTACACCTTC.

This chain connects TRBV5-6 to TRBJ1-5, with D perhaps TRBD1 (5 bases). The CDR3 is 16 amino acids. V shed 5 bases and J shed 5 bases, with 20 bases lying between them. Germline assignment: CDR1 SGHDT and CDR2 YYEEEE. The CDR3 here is CASRAWGIRADQPQHF. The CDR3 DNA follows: TGTGCCAGCAGAGCTTGGGGTATCAGGGCTGATCAGCCCCAGCATTTT.

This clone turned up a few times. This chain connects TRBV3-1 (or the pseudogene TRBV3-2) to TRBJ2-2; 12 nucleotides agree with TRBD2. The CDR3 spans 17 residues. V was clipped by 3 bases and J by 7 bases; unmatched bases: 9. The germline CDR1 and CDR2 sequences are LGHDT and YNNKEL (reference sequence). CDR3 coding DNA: TGTGCCAGCAGCCAGAATAGACTAGCGGGAGCGGGCGGGGAGCTGTTTTTT. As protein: CASSQNRLAGAGGELFF.

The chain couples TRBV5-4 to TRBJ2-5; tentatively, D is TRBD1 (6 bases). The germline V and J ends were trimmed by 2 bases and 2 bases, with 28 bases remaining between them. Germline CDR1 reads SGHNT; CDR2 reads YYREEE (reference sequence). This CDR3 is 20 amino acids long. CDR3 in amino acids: CASSFLGWGRAVGSQETQYF. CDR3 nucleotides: TGTGCCAGCAGCTTCTTGGGTTGGGGGCGCGCAGTGGGATCTCAAGAGACCCAGTACTTC.

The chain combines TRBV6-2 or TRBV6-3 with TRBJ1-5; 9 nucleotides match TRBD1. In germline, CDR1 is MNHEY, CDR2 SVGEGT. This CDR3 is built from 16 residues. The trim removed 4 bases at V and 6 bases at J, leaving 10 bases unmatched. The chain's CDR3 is CASSSRPGQGGQPQHF. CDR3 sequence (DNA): TGTGCCAGCAGTTCCCGCCCGGGACAGGGAGGTCAGCCCCAGCATTTT.

This CDR3 is CAWSATATYYEQYF. In DNA, the CDR3 is TGTGCCTGGAGTGCGACAGCTACTTACTACGAGCAGTACTTC. The V and J genes are TRBV30 and TRBJ2-7; weak D call: TRBD1 (5 bases). Trimming took 1 base from V and 3 from J, leaving 13 bases between them. Germline V lookup: CDR1 GTSNPN, CDR2 SVGIG (reference sequence). The CDR3 runs 14 residues.

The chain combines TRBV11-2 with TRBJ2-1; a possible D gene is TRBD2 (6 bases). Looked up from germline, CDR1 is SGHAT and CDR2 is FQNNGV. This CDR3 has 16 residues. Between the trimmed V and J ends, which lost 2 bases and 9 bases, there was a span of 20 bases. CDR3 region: CASSLITGGRGSEQFF. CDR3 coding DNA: TGTGCCAGCAGCTTAATAACGGGTGGGCGGGGAAGTGAGCAGTTCTTC.

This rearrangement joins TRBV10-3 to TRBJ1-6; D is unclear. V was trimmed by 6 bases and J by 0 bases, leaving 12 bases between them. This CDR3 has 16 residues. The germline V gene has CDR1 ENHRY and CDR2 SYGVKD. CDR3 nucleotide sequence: TGTGCCATCAGCCAAAATCAAAACTCCTATAATTCACCCCTCCACTTT. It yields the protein CAISQNQNSYNSPLHF.

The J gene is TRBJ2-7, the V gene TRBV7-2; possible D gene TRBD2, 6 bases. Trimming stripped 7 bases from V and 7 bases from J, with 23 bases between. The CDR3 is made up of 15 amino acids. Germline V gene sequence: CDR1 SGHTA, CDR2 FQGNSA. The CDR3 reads CASTRHEGTLGEQYF. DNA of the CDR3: TGTGCCAGCACCCGACACGAGGGGACTCTGGGGGAGCAGTACTTC.

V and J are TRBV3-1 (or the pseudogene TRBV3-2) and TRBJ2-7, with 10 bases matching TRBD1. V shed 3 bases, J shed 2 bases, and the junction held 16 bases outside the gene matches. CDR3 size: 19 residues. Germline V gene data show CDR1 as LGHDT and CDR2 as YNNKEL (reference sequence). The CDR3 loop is CASSHPRDRGAAGTYEQYF. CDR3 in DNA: TGTGCCAGCAGCCACCCGCGGGACAGGGGAGCGGCGGGGACCTACGAGCAGTACTTC.

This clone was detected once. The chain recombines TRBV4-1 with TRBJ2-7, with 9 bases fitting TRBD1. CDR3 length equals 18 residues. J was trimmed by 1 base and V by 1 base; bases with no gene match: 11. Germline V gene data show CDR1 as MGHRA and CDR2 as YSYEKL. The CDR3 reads CASSQAPTGGDLSYEQYF. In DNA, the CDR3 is TGCGCCAGCAGCCAAGCCCCCACAGGGGGCGACCTTTCCTACGAGCAGTACTTC.